These 21 T cell receptor beta chains were all obtained from the same sample, sequenced in a study of blood T cell repertoires in COVID-19 (TCRdb year 2020). The library was built by means of the immunoSEQ multiplex PCR assay. The table was pulled from immuneACCESS by TCRdb, which kept in-frame rearrangements only. Such tables lose some clones; where checked, under half of the loss comes from unresolved V genes, and the rest has no known cause. The sample data list 95,000 to 100,000 clones, and roughly four fifths of these were observed just once. The top ten constitute 8.5% to 12% of the sample. Source material: peripheral blood. The receptors originated from a man between 65 and 85 years old with acute or convalescent COVID-19.

The J gene is TRBJ2-7, the V gene TRBV27, with TRBD1 matching over 7 bases. Germline V lookup: CDR1 MNHEY, CDR2 SMNVEV (reference sequence). V trimming: 3 bases; J trimming: 1 base; junction bases outside the gene matches: 6. This CDR3 region has 15 residues. CDR3 region: CASSLALGQSYEQYF. The CDR3 DNA is TGTGCCAGCAGTTTGGCCCTGGGACAGTCCTACGAGCAGTACTTC.

This clone has only one observation. The genes are TRBV6-5 and TRBJ1-3; TRBD1 might be the D (5 bases). Trimming removed 5 bases from V and 3 bases from J, with 11 bases in between. CDR1 and CDR2 from the germline V gene are MNHEY and SVGAGI. This CDR3 comprises 14 residues. The CDR3 sequence is CASSQRGLGNTIYF. For the CDR3, the DNA is TGTGCCAGCAGTCAAAGGGGCCTTGGAAACACCATATATTTT.

This sequence joins TRBV28 and TRBJ1-2, with TRBD1 matching over 7 bases. V shed 6 bases and J 7 bases; nucleotides not matched to a gene: 8. The CDR3 spans 13 residues. CDR1 and CDR2 from the germline V gene are MDHEN and SYDVKM. CDR3 sequence reads: CASSRGLGIGYTF. The CDR3 DNA reads TGTGCCAGCAGCAGGGGGTTAGGAATTGGCTACACCTTC.

The genes are TRBV30 and TRBJ1-4, with 10 bases fitting TRBD1. V gave up 4 bases and J gave up 8 bases; unmatched junction bases: 7. The CDR3 consists of 14 residues. The V gene's germline CDR1 is GTSNPN and CDR2 SVGIG (reference sequence). The CDR3 sequence: CAWTLGTGVEKLFF. CDR3 DNA: TGTGCCTGGACCCTCGGGACAGGGGTCGAAAAACTGTTTTTT.

In regard to this clone: Sequence at one end of the junction differs from germline and may be a read error. The rearrangement links TRBV7-7 to TRBJ2-1; 8 bases match TRBD1. The germline CDR1 and CDR2 sequences are SSHAT and FNYEAQ (reference sequence). This CDR3 spans 16 amino acids. As DNA, the CDR3 is TGTGCTAGCAGCCACGACCCGGCAGGGGGCCGGAATGAGCAGTTCTTC. Translating it yields CASSHDPAGGRNEQFF.

The chain employs TRBV29-1 and TRBJ1-2; unclear D gene. Trimming removed 7 bases at V and 4 bases at J, with 13 bases between. Looked up from germline, CDR1 is SQVTM and CDR2 is ANQGSEA. CDR3 length equals 12 residues. Here the CDR3 reads CSAVREAYGYTF. Written as DNA, the CDR3 is TGCAGCGCTGTCCGGGAAGCCTATGGCTACACCTTC.

Only one count was recorded for this clone. J is TRBJ1-1 and V is TRBV7-2; 7 bases are a match to TRBD1. Per the germline V gene, CDR1 is SGHTA and CDR2 is FQGNSA. The CDR3 consists of 15 residues. J gave up 5 bases and V 5 bases, and 11 bases lay outside the gene matches. The CDR3 nucleotides read TGTGCCAGCAGCGCGGGACAGCCTTTTAGTACTGAAGCTTTCTTT. Its translation is CASSAGQPFSTEAFF.

The rearrangement links TRBV7-9 to TRBJ1-5, with 7 positions matching TRBD1. The germline gives CDR1 SEHNR, CDR2 FQNEAQ (reference sequence). With V trimmed by 3 bases and J by 12 bases, 11 bases remained unmatched. There are 14 residues in the CDR3. CDR3 sequence (DNA): TGTGCCAGCAGCTTCGACAGGGCGGTATCGCGCCAGCATTTT. Amino acids: CASSFDRAVSRQHF.

This chain joins TRBV24-1 and TRBJ1-3, with 7 bases fitting TRBD1. This CDR3 spans 14 amino acids. J lost 1 base, V lost 4 bases, and 0 bases had no gene match. Germline CDR1 reads KGHDR; CDR2 reads SFDVKD. The CDR3 loop is CATSEGQSGNTIYF. The CDR3 nucleotides are TGTGCCACCAGTGAGGGACAGTCTGGAAACACCATATATTTT.

This clone appeared a single time. V and J are TRBV4-1 and TRBJ1-1; D is possibly TRBD1 (5 bases). V was pared by 1 base and J by 7 bases, with 10 bases between. Germline V lookup: CDR1 MGHRA, CDR2 YSYEKL. This CDR3 spans 13 amino acids. The CDR3 DNA follows: TGCGCCAGCAGCCAAGCTCCAGGGCTTGAAGCTTTCTTT. This translates into CASSQAPGLEAFF.

The chain recombines TRBV30 with TRBJ2-7; 11 nucleotides align to TRBD2. CDR3 size: 16 residues. V lost 3 bases, J lost 6 bases, and 13 bases stayed unmatched. Germline V gene sequence: CDR1 GTSNPN, CDR2 SVGIG (reference sequence). The CDR3 reads CAWSTKLLAGVGEQYF. The CDR3 nucleotides are TGTGCCTGGAGCACCAAGTTACTAGCGGGAGTGGGCGAGCAGTACTTC.

This clone was recorded a few times. The chain is built from TRBV6-2 or TRBV6-3 and TRBJ1-5, with 8 bases identical to TRBD1. The CDR3 is made up of 16 amino acids. J was trimmed by 7 bases and V by 2 bases; bases with no gene match: 10. Germline V gene data show CDR1 as MNHEY and CDR2 as SVGEGT. Here the CDR3 reads CASSYVRQGMRQPQHF. As DNA, the CDR3 is TGTGCCAGCAGTTACGTGAGACAGGGGATGAGGCAGCCCCAGCATTTT.

The chain combines TRBV12-3 or TRBV12-4 with TRBJ1-1; D may be TRBD1 (5 bases). Trimming shortened V by 5 bases and J by 7 bases, and 14 bases separated the two germline ends. This CDR3 is built from 13 residues. CDR3 nucleotides: TGTGCCAGCAGTCCCGGACAAACAAATGAAGCTTTCTTT. Protein product: CASSPGQTNEAFF.

This chain joins TRBV27 and TRBJ1-1; D unresolved. This CDR3 spans 15 amino acids. Germline CDR1 reads MNHEY; CDR2 reads SMNVEV (reference sequence). V lost 4 bases and J 0 bases, leaving 12 bases between the germline ends. The CDR3 nucleotides read TGTGCCAGCAGTTATCTTCCCTCGTTGAACACTGAAGCTTTCTTT. Its protein product is CASSYLPSLNTEAFF.

The chain uses TRBV29-1 and TRBJ1-3, with a tentative D call TRBD1 (6 bases). CDR1 SQVTM and CDR2 ANQGSEA come from the germline V gene. CDR3 size: 16 residues. The V gene lost 3 bases and the J gene lost 0 bases, with 15 bases spanning the gap. The CDR3 DNA reads as TGCAGCGTTGATCGGACAGTCAGTGGCTCTGGAAACACCATATATTTT. Protein product: CSVDRTVSGSGNTIYF.

The chain links TRBV28 to TRBJ1-2; D perhaps matches TRBD1 (6 bases). The CDR3 totals 13 residues. Germline V gene sequence: CDR1 MDHEN, CDR2 SYDVKM. Trimming cost V 5 bases and J 6 bases, with 13 bases left between them. The CDR3 loop is CASSAYRVNGYTF. In nucleotides, the CDR3 is TGTGCCAGCAGTGCGTACAGGGTCAATGGCTACACCTTC.

The table lists this clone with a few counts. The V gene is TRBV30, the J gene TRBJ2-5, with 10 bases identical to TRBD2. Germline values: CDR1 GTSNPN, CDR2 SVGIG (reference sequence). This CDR3 spans 12 amino acids. V dropped 8 bases and J dropped 5; count of bases not matched to a gene: 5. The CDR3, as DNA: TGTGCCAGAGCGGGGGGGCCGGAGACCCAGTACTTC. Protein sequence: CARAGGPETQYF. Full variable domain (missing parts from reference TRBV30 and TRBJ2-5): SQTIHQWPATLVQPVGSPLSLECTVEGTSNPNLYWYRQAAGRGLQLLFYSVGIGQISSEVPQNLSASRPQDRQFILSSKKLLLSDSGFYLCARAGGPETQYFGPGTRLLVL.

This clone was observed a single time. This sequence joins TRBV3-1 (or the pseudogene TRBV3-2) and TRBJ2-5; tentatively, D is TRBD2 (5 bases). The germline V and J ends were trimmed by 4 bases and 5 bases, with 14 bases remaining between them. The CDR3 runs 14 residues. Germline loops: CDR1 LGHDT, CDR2 YNNKEL (reference sequence). The CDR3 DNA follows: TGTGCCAGCAGCCTTAGACTATTAAGGGAGACCCAGTACTTC. Protein product: CASSLRLLRETQYF.

This clone was found once. The chain is built from TRBV5-6 and TRBJ2-7; possible D gene TRBD1, 6 bases. Germline V gene sequence: CDR1 SGHDT, CDR2 YYEEEE. The CDR3 length is 15 residues. Trimming pared 5 bases from V and 2 bases from J, leaving 17 bases between. The CDR3 DNA is TGTGCCAGCAGTCGGACAGCTCCCTTGACCTACGAGCAGTACTTC. Translation: CASSRTAPLTYEQYF.

The sample holds a few counts of this clone. The gene calls are TRBV2 and TRBJ1-6; weak D call: TRBD1 (5 bases). The ends were cut back, 8 bases at V and 9 bases at J, with 14 bases in the middle. CDR3 length equals 13 residues. Germline values: CDR1 SNHLY, CDR2 FYNNEI. In DNA form, the CDR3 reads TGTGCCAGCTCCACAGGAGTAAGTTCACCCCTCCACTTT. This codes for CASSTGVSSPLHF.

The J gene is TRBJ2-7, the V gene TRBV7-2; TRBD1 might be the D (5 bases). The germline V gene encodes CDR1 SGHTA and CDR2 FQGNSA. This CDR3 region has 15 residues. Trimming stripped 0 bases from V and 2 bases from J, with 11 bases between. The CDR3 DNA reads TGTGCCAGCAGCTTAGCACAGGTGTTAACCTACGAGCAGTACTTC. This sequence encodes CASSLAQVLTYEQYF.